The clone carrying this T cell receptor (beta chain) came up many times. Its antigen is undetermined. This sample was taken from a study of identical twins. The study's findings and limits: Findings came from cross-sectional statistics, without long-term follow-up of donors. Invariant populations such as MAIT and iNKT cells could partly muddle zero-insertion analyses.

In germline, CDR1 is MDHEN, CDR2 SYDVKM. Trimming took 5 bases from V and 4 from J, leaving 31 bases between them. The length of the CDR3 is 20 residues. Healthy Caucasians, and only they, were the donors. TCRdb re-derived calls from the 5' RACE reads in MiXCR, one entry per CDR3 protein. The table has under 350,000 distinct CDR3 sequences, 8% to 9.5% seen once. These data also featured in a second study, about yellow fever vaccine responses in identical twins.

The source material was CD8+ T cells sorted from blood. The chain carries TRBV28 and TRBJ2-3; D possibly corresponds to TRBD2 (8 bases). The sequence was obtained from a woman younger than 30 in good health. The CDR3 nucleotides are TGTGCCAGCAGTCCCAGGGACAGTACAGCGGGAGTAGTAAGTGCAGATACGCAGTATTTT. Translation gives CASSPRDSTAGVVSADTQYF. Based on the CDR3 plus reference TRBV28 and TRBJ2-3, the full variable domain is DVKVTQSSRYLVKRTGEKVFLECVQDMDHENMFWYRQDPGLGLRLIYFSYDVKMKEKGDIPEGYSVSREKKERFSLILESASTNQTSMYLCASSPRDSTAGVVSADTQYFGPGTRLTVL.